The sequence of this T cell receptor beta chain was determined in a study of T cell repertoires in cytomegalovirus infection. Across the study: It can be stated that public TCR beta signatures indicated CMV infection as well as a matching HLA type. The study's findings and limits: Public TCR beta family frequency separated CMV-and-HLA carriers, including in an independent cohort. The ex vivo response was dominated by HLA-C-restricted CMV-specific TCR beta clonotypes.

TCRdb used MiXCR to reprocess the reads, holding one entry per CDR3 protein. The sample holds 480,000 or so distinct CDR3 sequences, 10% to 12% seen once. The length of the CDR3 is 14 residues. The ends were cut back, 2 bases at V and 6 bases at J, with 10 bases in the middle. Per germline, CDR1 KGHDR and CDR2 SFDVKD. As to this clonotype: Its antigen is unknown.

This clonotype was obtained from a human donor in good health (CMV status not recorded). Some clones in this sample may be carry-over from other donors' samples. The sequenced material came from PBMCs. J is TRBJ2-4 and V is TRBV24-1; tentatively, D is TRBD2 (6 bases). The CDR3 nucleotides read TGTGCCACCAGTGATTCCCTGCGGGGAAACATTCAGTACTTC. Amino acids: CATSDSLRGNIQYF.